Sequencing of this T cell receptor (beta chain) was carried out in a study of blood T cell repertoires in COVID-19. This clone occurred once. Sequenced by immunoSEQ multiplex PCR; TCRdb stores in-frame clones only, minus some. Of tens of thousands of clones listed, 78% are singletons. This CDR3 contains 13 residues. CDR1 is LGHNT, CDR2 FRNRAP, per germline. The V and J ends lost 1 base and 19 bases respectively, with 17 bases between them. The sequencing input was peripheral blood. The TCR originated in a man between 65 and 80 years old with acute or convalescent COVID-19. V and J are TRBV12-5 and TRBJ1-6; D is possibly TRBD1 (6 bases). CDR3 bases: TGTGCTAGTGGTTTGGACCCGGACAGCCCCTTACACTTT. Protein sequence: CASGLDPDSPLHF.